Listed below are T cell receptor beta chains from one sample, sequenced in a study of shared clonotypes between healthy human individuals. The table came from immunoSEQ multiplex PCR; TCRdb's copy has only in-frame clones and leaves some out. The table records some 2.1 million clones, about 95% of them present only once. The specimen sequenced was naive CD4+ T cells sorted from blood. The source is a man aged 18-30 years in good health. The CDR3 runs from the conserved cysteine through the conserved F or W. A D gene is named only where the DNA matches it firmly. Not all rows give a size; the values are once, few, many and, for expanded clones, a class.

DNA	CDR3	size	V	J	D
TGTGCCAGCAGCCCCCGGGACAGGGGAAATACTGAAGCTTTCTTT	CASSPRDRGNTEAFF	.	TRBV9	TRBJ1-1	TRBD1
TGTGCCTGGATGGGACTACACTACGAGCAGTACTTC	CAWMGLHYEQYF	.	TRBV30	TRBJ2-7	TRBD2
TGTGCCAGCAGCGTGATGGGGGATAACGGGGAGCTGTTTTTT	CASSVMGDNGELFF	.	TRBV9	TRBJ2-2	.
TGTGCCATCAGTGAGTCGGGCCGTAGGGAGACATCACCCCTCCACTTT	CAISESGRRETSPLHF	.	TRBV10-3	TRBJ1-6	.
TGTGCCAGCAGTTACTCAAGGAGTCGGATCTACGAGCAGTACTTC	CASSYSRSRIYEQYF	.	TRBV6-5	TRBJ2-7	.
TGTGCCACCAGCAGAGATACCCTAGCAGCGCAGTATTTT	CATSRDTLAAQYF	once	TRBV15	TRBJ2-3	.
TGTGCCACCAGCCCCCGGCGGGATCTCGAGCAGTACTTC	CATSPRRDLEQYF	.	TRBV15	TRBJ2-7	.
TGTGCCAGCAGTACTAGGACCCATGAAGCTTTCTTT	CASSTRTHEAFF	.	TRBV28	TRBJ1-1	.
TGTGCCAGCAGTGAAGAGGGCGAGGGCAGGGTAACGTCTGGGGCCAACGTCCTGACTTTC	CASSEEGEGRVTSGANVLTF	.	TRBV6-1	TRBJ2-6	.
TGTGCCACCAGCAGAGATCTCGGCTACGAGCAGTACTTC	CATSRDLGYEQYF	.	TRBV15	TRBJ2-7	.
TGTGCCATCAGTGGGGGGGAGAACACTGAAGCTTTCTTT	CAISGGENTEAFF	.	TRBV10-3	TRBJ1-1	.
TGCGCCAGCAGCTTCGGGCAGGGTAATGAAAAACTGTTTTTT	CASSFGQGNEKLFF	.	TRBV5-1	TRBJ1-4	.
TGTGCCAGCAGCCTCAACGGGAAAGACTATAATTCACCCCTCCACTTT	CASSLNGKDYNSPLHF	.	TRBV9	TRBJ1-6	.
TGTGCCAGCGGGGCCGGAAGCGGGGGGTCCGGAGAGACCCAGTACTTC	CASGAGSGGSGETQYF	.	TRBV11-2	TRBJ2-5	TRBD2
TGTGCCAGCAGTCCCCCGGAGGGTCTCGGGGGTAATTCACCCCTCCACTTT	CASSPPEGLGGNSPLHF	.	TRBV28	TRBJ1-6	.
TGTGCCAGCTCACCGGGACAGGAAGAGACCCAGTACTTC	CASSPGQEETQYF	.	TRBV18	TRBJ2-5	TRBD1
TGTGCCAGCAGCTTAGCCCAGGGGCTTCTAGCTAACTATGGCTACACCTTC	CASSLAQGLLANYGYTF	.	TRBV13	TRBJ1-2	.
TGTGCCAGCAGCTTGGACAGGGGGCCTGGCTACACCTTC	CASSLDRGPGYTF	.	TRBV6-5	TRBJ1-2	TRBD1
TGTGCCAGCAGCTTGCCCCCTAATAACTATGGCTACACCTTC	CASSLPPNNYGYTF	.	TRBV5-6	TRBJ1-2	.
TGCAGCGTTGAGTTGGGGGGACTCATGCAGTATTTT	CSVELGGLMQYF	.	TRBV29-1	TRBJ2-3	.
TGTGCCAGTAGTACAGGGACAGGGTTGTTGGTCGAGCAGTACTTC	CASSTGTGLLVEQYF	.	TRBV19	TRBJ2-7	TRBD1
TGTGCCTGGTCGTGGACTTCGATTGGTTCCCACGAGCAGTACTTC	CAWSWTSIGSHEQYF	.	TRBV30	TRBJ2-7	.
TGTGCCAGCAGTTTTTTAGGAGACCTGGGGTGGGCCGGGGAGCTGTTTTTT	CASSFLGDLGWAGELFF	.	TRBV28	TRBJ2-2	.
TGTGCCAGCAGTTTAGGGACAGCCTCTTATAATTCACCCCTCCACTTT	CASSLGTASYNSPLHF	.	TRBV27	TRBJ1-6	TRBD1
TGTGCCAGCATTCGCGACCGGGGATTTCCGAATTCACCCCTCCACTTT	CASIRDRGFPNSPLHF	.	TRBV2	TRBJ1-6	.
TGCGCCAGCAGTCTAGCGGGGGGGCGTCACCAAGAGACCCAGTACTTC	CASSLAGGRHQETQYF	.	TRBV5-1	TRBJ2-5	TRBD2
TGTGCCAGCAGCTTAGTGGTCTTTCAAGAGACCCAGTACTTC	CASSLVVFQETQYF	.	TRBV7-2	TRBJ2-5	.
TGTGCCAGCAGCTTAATGTTCTTAGCGGGACCATACGAGCAGTACTTC	CASSLMFLAGPYEQYF	.	TRBV7-2	TRBJ2-7	TRBD2
TGTGCCAGCAGCAGCGGGAGCTTCCGCGAGCAGTACTTC	CASSSGSFREQYF	once	TRBV7-6	TRBJ2-7	TRBD2
TGTGCCTGGAGTGTTCGCCGAAGGGGGTACGCCGGGGAGCTGTTTTTT	CAWSVRRRGYAGELFF	.	TRBV30	TRBJ2-2	.
TGTGCCACCAGCAGAGACCAACAGGGGGACGAAGCTTTCTTT	CATSRDQQGDEAFF	.	TRBV15	TRBJ1-1	TRBD1
TGTGCCAGCAGCTTAGCTAGACAGGGAGGAGAAAAACTGTTTTTT	CASSLARQGGEKLFF	.	TRBV7-9	TRBJ1-4	TRBD1
TGCGCCAGCAGTGCGGGACTAGCGGGCACCGGGGAGCTGTTTTTT	CASSAGLAGTGELFF	.	TRBV10-1	TRBJ2-2	TRBD2
TGTGCCATCAGTCCCCTTTCTGCGGGAGGGATAGATACGCAGTATTTT	CAISPLSAGGIDTQYF	.	TRBV10-3	TRBJ2-3	TRBD2
TGTGCCAGCAGGACGGGGACACAAGAGACCCAGTACTTC	CASRTGTQETQYF	.	TRBV6-6	TRBJ2-5	.
TGTGCCAGTAGTAAGGGCCGGGAAGGCTCCTACGAGCAGTACTTC	CASSKGREGSYEQYF	.	TRBV19	TRBJ2-7	.
TGTGCCTGGAGTGTTATGCCTATTGCGGGCACCGGGGAGCTGTTTTTT	CAWSVMPIAGTGELFF	.	TRBV30	TRBJ2-2	.
TGTGCCTGGAGTAGACTAGCGACCGGGGAGCTGTTTTTT	CAWSRLATGELFF	.	TRBV30	TRBJ2-2	TRBD2
TGTGCCTGGAGTGTAATGGATAACTATGGCTACACCTTC	CAWSVMDNYGYTF	.	TRBV30	TRBJ1-2	.
TGCGCCAGCAGCGCCTCAGGGGGCTCCTACAATGAGCAGTTCTTC	CASSASGGSYNEQFF	.	TRBV5-1	TRBJ2-1	TRBD1
TGTGCCTGGGAGAGCGGTACCTACGAGCAGTACTTC	CAWESGTYEQYF	once	TRBV30	TRBJ2-7	.
TGTGCCAGCAGCTTCACAGGGGCTGCTGAAGCTTTCTTT	CASSFTGAAEAFF	.	TRBV7-9	TRBJ1-1	TRBD1
TGTGCCAGCAGGGCAGGTGCAGAGGGATCACCCCTCCACTTT	CASRAGAEGSPLHF	few	TRBV2	TRBJ1-6	.
TGTGCCAGCAGAAGCCAGGACAGGGGGAACACTGAAGCTTTCTTT	CASRSQDRGNTEAFF	.	TRBV7-9	TRBJ1-1	TRBD1
TGTGCCAGCAGCCCCCCCCGACAGGGGAAGCGGGCGAATGATGAAGCTTTCTTT	CASSPPRQGKRANDEAFF	.	TRBV11-2	TRBJ1-1	TRBD1
TGTGCCAGCAGCCGTGACAGGTACGAGCAGTACTTC	CASSRDRYEQYF	.	TRBV7-9	TRBJ2-7	.
TGTGCCAGCAGCTTGACAGAAGACTATGGCTACACCTTC	CASSLTEDYGYTF	.	TRBV5-5	TRBJ1-2	.
TGTGCCAGCAGTTGGACAGGGACCTACGAGCAGTACTTC	CASSWTGTYEQYF	once	TRBV5-4	TRBJ2-7	TRBD1
TGTGCCAGCAGCGTACGACTAACTAGCACAGATACGCAGTATTTT	CASSVRLTSTDTQYF	.	TRBV7-9	TRBJ2-3	.
TGTGCCAGCAGAACCCCCGGACAGCGAGACTACACCTTC	CASRTPGQRDYTF	.	TRBV6-5	TRBJ1-2	.
TGTGCCAGCTCACCAAGTCTCCCGCACTCTGGAAACACCATATATTTT	CASSPSLPHSGNTIYF	.	TRBV18	TRBJ1-3	.
TGTGCCAGCAGTTTCCCCGGGGTCTCTGGAAACACCATATATTTT	CASSFPGVSGNTIYF	.	TRBV28	TRBJ1-3	.
TGTGCCAGTAGTATCCGGCCCGGGGAGGGCCGGTTTTATCAGCCCCAGCATTTT	CASSIRPGEGRFYQPQHF	.	TRBV19	TRBJ1-5	.